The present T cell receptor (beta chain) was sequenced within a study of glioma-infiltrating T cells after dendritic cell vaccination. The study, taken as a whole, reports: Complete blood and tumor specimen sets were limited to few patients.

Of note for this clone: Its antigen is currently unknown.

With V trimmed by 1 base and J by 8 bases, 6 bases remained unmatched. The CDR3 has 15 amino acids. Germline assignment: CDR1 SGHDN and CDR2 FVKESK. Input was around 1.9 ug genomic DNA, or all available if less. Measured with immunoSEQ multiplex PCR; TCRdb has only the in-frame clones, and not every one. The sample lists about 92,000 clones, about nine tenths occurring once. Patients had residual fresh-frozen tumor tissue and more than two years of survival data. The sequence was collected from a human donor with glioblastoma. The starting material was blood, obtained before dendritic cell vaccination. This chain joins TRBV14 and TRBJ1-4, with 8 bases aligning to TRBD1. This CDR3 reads CASSQVGQAGEKLFF. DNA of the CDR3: TGTGCCAGCAGCCAAGTGGGACAGGCGGGGGAAAAACTGTTTTTT.